This T cell receptor beta chain was sequenced in a study of regulatory T cells in long-lasting Graves disease. Regarding the study as a whole: Accuracy could have been hurt by small sample size.

This clonotype was counted many times. Antigen specificity is unknown. Germline values: CDR1 DFQATT, CDR2 SNEGSKA (reference sequence). V lost 6 bases and J lost 5, with 16 bases in between. This CDR3 is 13 amino acids long. As for time point: newly diagnosed GD, antithyroid drugs for less than 3 months. RNA isolated from PBMCs was used to make the TCR library. Library construction for TCR beta used iRepertoire HTBI primers and Arm-PCR of CDR3 regions. Per the study methods: Detected in the samples were 55 to 65 TRBV and over twelve TRBJ segments. TCRdb re-called the multiplex PCR reads with MiXCR, one entry per CDR3 protein. What appears here as the V and J calls and clone size reflects TCRdb's work, not the paper's. The data contain around 400,000 distinct CDR3 sequences, about 15% of them singletons. This same sample was also part of a study on T cells in Graves' hyperthyroidism and ophthalmopathy. That source reports: Patients aged 18 to 65 had newly diagnosed hyperthyroidism of under 2 months' duration.

This receptor was obtained from a woman between 40 and 55 years old with Graves disease. The sample here was peripheral blood mononuclear cells (PBMCs), taken at new diagnosis, from a patient treated with antithyroid drugs. The chain joins TRBV20-1 to TRBJ2-5, with D unclear. The chain's CDR3 is CSASPRIRETQYF. The DNA for the CDR3 is TGCAGTGCCTCACCCAGGATCCGGGAGACCCAGTACTTC.